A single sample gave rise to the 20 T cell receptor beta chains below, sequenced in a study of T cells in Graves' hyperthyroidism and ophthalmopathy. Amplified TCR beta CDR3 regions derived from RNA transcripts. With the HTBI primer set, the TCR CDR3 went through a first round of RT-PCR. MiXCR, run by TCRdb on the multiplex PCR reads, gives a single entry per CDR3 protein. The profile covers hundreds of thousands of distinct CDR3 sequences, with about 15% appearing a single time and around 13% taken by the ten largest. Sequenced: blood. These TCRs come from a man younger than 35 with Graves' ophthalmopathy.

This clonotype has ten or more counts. CDR3 bases: TGCAGTGCTTCGGGCTTAAGGAACACTGAAGCTTTCTTT. Translation: CSASGLRNTEAFF. This sequence joins TRBV20-1 and TRBJ1-1, with D unclear. Germline CDR1 DFQATT, CDR2 SNEGSKA (reference sequence). Deletions cut 5 bases from V and 1 base from J, with 11 bases between. This CDR3 has 13 residues.

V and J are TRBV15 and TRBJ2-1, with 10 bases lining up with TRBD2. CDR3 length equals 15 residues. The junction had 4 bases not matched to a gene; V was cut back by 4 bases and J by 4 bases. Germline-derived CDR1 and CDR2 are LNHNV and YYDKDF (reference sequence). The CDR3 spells CATSTSGSAYNEQFF. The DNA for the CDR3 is TGTGCCACCAGCACTAGCGGGAGCGCATACAATGAGCAGTTCTTC.

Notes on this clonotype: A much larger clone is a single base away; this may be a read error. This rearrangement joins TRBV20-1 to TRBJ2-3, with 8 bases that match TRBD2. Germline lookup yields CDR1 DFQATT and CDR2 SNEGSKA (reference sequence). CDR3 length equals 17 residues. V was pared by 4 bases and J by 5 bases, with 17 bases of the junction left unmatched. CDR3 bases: TGCAGTGCTAAAGATCCCACGGCTAGCGGGTCCCGAGATACGCAGTATTTT. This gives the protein CSAKDPTASGSRDTQYF.

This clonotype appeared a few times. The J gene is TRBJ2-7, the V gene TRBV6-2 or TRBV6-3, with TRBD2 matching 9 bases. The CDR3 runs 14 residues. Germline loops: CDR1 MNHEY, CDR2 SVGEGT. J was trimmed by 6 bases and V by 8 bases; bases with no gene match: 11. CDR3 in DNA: TGTGCCAGCGGAAAGCGGGGGGCAACAGGCGAGCAGTACTTC. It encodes CASGKRGATGEQYF.

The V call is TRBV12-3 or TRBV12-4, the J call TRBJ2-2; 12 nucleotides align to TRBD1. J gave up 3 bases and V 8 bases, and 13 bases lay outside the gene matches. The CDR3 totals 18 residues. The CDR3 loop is CASAKGQGALGYTGELFF. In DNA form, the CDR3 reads TGTGCCAGCGCCAAGGGACAGGGGGCCCTGGGGTACACCGGGGAGCTGTTTTTT.

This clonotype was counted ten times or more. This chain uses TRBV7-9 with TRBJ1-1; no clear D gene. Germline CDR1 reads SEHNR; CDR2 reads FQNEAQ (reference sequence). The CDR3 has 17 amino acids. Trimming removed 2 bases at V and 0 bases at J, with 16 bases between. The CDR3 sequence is CASSLKGKGRLNTEAFF. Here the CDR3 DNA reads TGTGCCAGCAGCTTAAAGGGCAAAGGACGGTTGAACACTGAAGCTTTCTTT. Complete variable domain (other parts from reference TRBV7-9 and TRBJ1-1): DTGVSQNPRHKITKRGQNVTFRCDPISEHNRLYWYRQTLGQGPEFLTYFQNEAQLEKSRLLSDRFSAERPKGSFSTLEIQRTEQGDSAMYLCASSLKGKGRLNTEAFFGQGTRLTVV.

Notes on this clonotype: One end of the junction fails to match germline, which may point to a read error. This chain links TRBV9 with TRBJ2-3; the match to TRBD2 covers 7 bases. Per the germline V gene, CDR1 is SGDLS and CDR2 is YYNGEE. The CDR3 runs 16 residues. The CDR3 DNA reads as TGTGCCGGCAGCGTAGTGGGAGGGAAGGTCTTGGATACGCAGTATTTT. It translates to CAGSVVGGKVLDTQYF.

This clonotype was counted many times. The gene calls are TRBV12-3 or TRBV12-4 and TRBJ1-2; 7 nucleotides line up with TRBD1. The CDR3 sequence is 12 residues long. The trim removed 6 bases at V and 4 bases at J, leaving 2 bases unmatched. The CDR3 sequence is CASRRDSYGYTF. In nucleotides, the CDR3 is TGTGCCAGCAGGCGGGACAGCTATGGCTACACCTTC.

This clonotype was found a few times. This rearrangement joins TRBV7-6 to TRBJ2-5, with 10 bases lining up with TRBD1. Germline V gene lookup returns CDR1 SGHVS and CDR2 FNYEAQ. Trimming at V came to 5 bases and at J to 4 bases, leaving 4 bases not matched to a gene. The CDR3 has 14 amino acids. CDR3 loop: CASSVGQGIETQYF. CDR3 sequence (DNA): TGTGCCAGCAGCGTGGGACAGGGGATAGAGACCCAGTACTTC.

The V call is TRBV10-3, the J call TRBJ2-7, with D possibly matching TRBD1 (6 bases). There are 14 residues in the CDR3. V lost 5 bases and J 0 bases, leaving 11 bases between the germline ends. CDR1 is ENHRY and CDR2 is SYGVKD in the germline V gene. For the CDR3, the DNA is TGTGCCATCAGTCCCAAGACAGGCTCCTACGAGCAGTACTTC. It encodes CAISPKTGSYEQYF.

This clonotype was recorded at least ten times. CDR3 amino acids: CASSRQGGSSPLHF. CDR3 DNA sequence: TGTGCCAGCAGTCGACAGGGGGGCTCGTCACCCCTCCACTTT. The genes are TRBV6-1 and TRBJ1-6, with 9 bases that match TRBD1. V lost 5 bases to trimming and J lost 10 bases; unmatched junction nucleotides: 6. Germline lookup yields CDR1 MNHNS and CDR2 SASEGT. This CDR3 region has 14 residues.

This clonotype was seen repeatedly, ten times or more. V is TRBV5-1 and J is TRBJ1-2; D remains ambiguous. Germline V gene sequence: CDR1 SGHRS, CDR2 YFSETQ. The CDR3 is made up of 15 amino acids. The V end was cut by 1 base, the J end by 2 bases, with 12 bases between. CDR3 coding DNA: TGCGCCAGCAGCTTGATTCCGGGGAACAACTATGGCTACACCTTC. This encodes CASSLIPGNNYGYTF.

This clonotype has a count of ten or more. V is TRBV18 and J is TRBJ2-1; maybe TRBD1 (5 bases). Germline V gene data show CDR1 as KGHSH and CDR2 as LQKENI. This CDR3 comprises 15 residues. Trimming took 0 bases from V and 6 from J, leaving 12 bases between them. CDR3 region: CASSPPIGHANEQFF. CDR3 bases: TGTGCCAGCTCACCACCCATCGGACACGCCAATGAGCAGTTCTTC.

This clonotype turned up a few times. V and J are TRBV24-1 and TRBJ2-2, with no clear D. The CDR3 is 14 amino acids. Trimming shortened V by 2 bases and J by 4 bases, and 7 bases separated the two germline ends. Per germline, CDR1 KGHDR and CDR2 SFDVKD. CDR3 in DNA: TGTGCCACCAGTGATTGGAAGACCACCGGGGAGCTGTTTTTT. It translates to CATSDWKTTGELFF.

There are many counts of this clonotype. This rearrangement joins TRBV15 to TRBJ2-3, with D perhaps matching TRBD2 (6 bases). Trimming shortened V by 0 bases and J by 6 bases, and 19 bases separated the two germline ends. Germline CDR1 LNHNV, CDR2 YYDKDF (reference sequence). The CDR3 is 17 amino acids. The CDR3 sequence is CATSRDLHRERGDTQYF. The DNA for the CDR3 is TGTGCCACCAGCAGAGATCTGCATCGGGAGCGTGGGGATACGCAGTATTTT.

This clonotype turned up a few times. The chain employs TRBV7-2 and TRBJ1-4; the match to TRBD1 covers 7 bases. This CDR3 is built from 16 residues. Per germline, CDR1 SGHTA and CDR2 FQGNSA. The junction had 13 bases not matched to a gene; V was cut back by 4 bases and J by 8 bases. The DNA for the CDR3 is TGTGCCAGCAGCTCAGACGAGTGGACAGGTCACGAAAAACTGTTTTTT. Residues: CASSSDEWTGHEKLFF.

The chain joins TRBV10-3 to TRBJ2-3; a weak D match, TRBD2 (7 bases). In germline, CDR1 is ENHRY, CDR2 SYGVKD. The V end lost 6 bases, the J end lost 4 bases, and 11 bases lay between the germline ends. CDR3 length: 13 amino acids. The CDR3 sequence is CAIRGGPADTQYF. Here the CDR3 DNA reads TGTGCCATCAGGGGGGGGCCGGCAGATACGCAGTATTTT.

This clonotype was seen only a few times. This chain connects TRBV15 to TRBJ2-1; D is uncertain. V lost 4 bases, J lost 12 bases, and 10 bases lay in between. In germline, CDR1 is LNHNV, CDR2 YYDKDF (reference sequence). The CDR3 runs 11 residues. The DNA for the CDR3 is TGTGCCACCAGCACCTCTATGGTGCAGTTCTTC. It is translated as CATSTSMVQFF.

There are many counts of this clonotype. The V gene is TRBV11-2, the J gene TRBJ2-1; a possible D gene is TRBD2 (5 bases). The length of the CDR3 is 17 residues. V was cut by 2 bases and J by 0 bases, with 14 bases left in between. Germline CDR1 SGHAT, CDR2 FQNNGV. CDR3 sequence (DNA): TGTGCCAGCAGCTTAATGGGCGGAACTAGCTCCTACAATGAGCAGTTCTTC. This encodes CASSLMGGTSSYNEQFF.

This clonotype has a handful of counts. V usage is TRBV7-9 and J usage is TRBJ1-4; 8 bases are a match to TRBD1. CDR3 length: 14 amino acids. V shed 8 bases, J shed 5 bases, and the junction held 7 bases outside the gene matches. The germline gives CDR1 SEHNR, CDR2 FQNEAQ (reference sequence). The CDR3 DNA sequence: TGTGCCAGCCACAGGACAGGGATGAATGAAAAACTGTTTTTT. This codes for CASHRTGMNEKLFF.